This T cell receptor beta chain was captured by sequencing in a study of T cells in Graves' hyperthyroidism and ophthalmopathy. The study, taken as a whole, reports: Blood also showed most of the thyroid clonotypes that were expanded above 0.001.

Germline V gene lookup returns CDR1 SEHNR and CDR2 FQNEAQ (reference sequence). The CDR3 has 16 residues. V was pared by 5 bases and J by 0 bases, with 8 bases of the junction left unmatched. As for this clonotype: Its target is not known.

Graves' hyperthyroidism was deemed stable given no ophthalmopathy progression within 18 months. Researchers took RNA transcripts and amplified the TCR beta CDR3 regions from them. In the first-round RT-PCR of the TCR CDR3, the HTBI primer set was used. TCRdb itself ran the multiplex PCR reads through MiXCR, one entry per CDR3 protein. Of a few hundred thousand distinct CDR3 sequences listed, more than 45% are singletons. The sequenced material came from peripheral blood or thyroid tissue (not recorded which). This receptor was obtained from a woman aged 18-29 years with Graves' hyperthyroidism. The chain couples TRBV7-9 to TRBJ2-5; 8 bases are a match to TRBD1. The CDR3 DNA is TGTGCCAGCAGCCTAACGAACAGGGGGTACCAAGAGACCCAGTACTTC. Translating it yields CASSLTNRGYQETQYF. Full variable domain (remainder filled in from reference TRBV7-9 and TRBJ2-5): DTGVSQNPRHKITKRGQNVTFRCDPISEHNRLYWYRQTLGQGPEFLTYFQNEAQLEKSRLLSDRFSAERPKGSFSTLEIQRTEQGDSAMYLCASSLTNRGYQETQYFGPGTRLLVL.